This T cell receptor (beta chain) was recovered during a study of OX40 agonist ivuxolimab in advanced cancers. Germline CDR1 is SGHRS and CDR2 is YFSETQ. CDR3 length: 14 amino acids. Trimming left V 4 bases short and J 1 base short, with 10 bases between. Profiling relied on immunoSEQ multiplex PCR, and the TCRdb table lists in-frame clones only, not all of them. The sample yields 87,000 or so clones, approximately 90% seen once. The starting material was CD4+ or CD8+ T cells sorted from blood, obtained in a trial of the OX40 agonist ivuxolimab. This receptor was identified in an adult with an advanced solid tumor such as melanoma, head and neck, liver or kidney cancer. The genes are TRBV5-1 and TRBJ2-3; the D is unclear. In DNA, the CDR3 is TGCGCCAGCAGCCCGATGTGGGGCACAGATACGCAGTATTTT. It yields the protein CASSPMWGTDTQYF.